The T cell receptor beta chain described here comes from a study of CD8+ T cells in alopecia areata. Study-wide background: For 6 to 18 months, tofacitinib was taken, and 6 months off drug followed.

CDR1 and CDR2 (germline): ENHRY, SYGVKD. V lost 3 bases to trimming and J lost 2 bases, with 11 bases between them. This CDR3 has 15 residues. Findings and caveats of the study: The study found that many expanded lesional clones persisted in scalp and blood during tofacitinib.

About this clone: Its cognate antigen is unknown.

Extraction and reverse transcription of RNA yielded cDNA as the sequencing template. Repertoires were generated with immunoSEQ multiplex PCR, while TCRdb's copy carries only in-frame clones and drops some. The sample records roughly 110,000 clones, around 83% being singletons. Treatment: oral pan-JAK inhibitor, 5-10 mg twice daily. The source is a human donor with alopecia areata. The material sequenced was CD8+ T cells sorted from blood, taken at week 24, from a patient treated with tofacitinib. The chain uses TRBV10-3 and TRBJ1-5, with D perhaps matching TRBD1 (5 bases). The CDR3 loop is CAISDLRDRNQPQHF. The CDR3, as DNA: TGTGCCATCAGTGATCTTCGGGACCGCAATCAGCCCCAGCATTTT.